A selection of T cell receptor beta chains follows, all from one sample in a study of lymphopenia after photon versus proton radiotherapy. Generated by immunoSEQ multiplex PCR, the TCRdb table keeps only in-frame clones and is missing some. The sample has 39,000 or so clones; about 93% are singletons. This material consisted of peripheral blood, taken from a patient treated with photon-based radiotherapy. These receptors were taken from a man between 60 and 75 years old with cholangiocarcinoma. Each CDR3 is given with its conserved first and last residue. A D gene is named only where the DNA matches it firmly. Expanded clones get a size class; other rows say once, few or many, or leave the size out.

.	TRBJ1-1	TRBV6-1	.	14	TGTGCCAGCAGTGAACGACGGTCGGATAGTGAAGCTTTCTTT	CASSERRSDSEAFF
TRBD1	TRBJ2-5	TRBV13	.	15	TGTGCCAGCAGCCCGGACAGGGCCAGCCAAGAGACCCAGTACTTC	CASSPDRASQETQYF
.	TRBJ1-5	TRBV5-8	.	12	TGTGCCAGCAGCCAGAGCAATCAGCCCCAGCATTTT	CASSQSNQPQHF
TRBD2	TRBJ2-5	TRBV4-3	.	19	TGCGCCAGCAGCCCTTCACCCCCGGGACTAGCGGGGGGGAAAGAGACCCAGTACTTC	CASSPSPPGLAGGKETQYF
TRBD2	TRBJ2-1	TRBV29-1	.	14	TGCAGCGCCGTTCGACTAGCGAGGTACAATGAGCAGTTCTTC	CSAVRLARYNEQFF
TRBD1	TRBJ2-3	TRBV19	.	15	TGTGCCAGTAGTATGGGGCAGGGGGCGGCAGATACGCAGTATTTT	CASSMGQGAADTQYF
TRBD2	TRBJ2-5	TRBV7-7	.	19	TGTGCTAGCAGCTTAGCGTTGTCTAGCGGGAGGGCCTACCAAGAGACCCAGTACTTC	CASSLALSSGRAYQETQYF
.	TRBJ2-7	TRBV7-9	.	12	TGTGCCAGCGGACGGATGGTCGACGAGCAGTACTTC	CASGRMVDEQYF
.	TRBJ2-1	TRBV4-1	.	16	TGCGCCAGCAGCCGAATGGACTTCCGCTCCTACAATGAGCAGTTCTTC	CASSRMDFRSYNEQFF
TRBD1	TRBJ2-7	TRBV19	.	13	TGTGCCAGTAGCCGTGGGACAGGGGGGGAGCAGTACTTC	CASSRGTGGEQYF
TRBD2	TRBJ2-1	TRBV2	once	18	TGTGCCAGCATTGGACTAGCGGGGGCCGACGACCCCCGCAATGAGCAGTTCTTC	CASIGLAGADDPRNEQFF
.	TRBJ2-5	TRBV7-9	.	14	TGTGCCAGCAGCTTAGGGCCCTCCAGCGAGACCCAGTACTTC	CASSLGPSSETQYF
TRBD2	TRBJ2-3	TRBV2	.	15	TGTGCCAGCAATCCGAGGCCGGCGGGGGTCGATACGCAGTATTTT	CASNPRPAGVDTQYF
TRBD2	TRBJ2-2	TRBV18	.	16	TGTGCCAGCTCACCAACGGCGGGGGATAACACCGGGGAGCTGTTTTTT	CASSPTAGDNTGELFF
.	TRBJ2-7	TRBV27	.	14	TGTGCCAGCAGTCCCGGACAGTTACCCTACGAGCAGTACTTC	CASSPGQLPYEQYF
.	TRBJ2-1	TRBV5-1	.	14	TGCGCCAGCAGGCCCGGTGGCACCTACAATGAGCAGTTCTTC	CASRPGGTYNEQFF
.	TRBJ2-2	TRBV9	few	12	TGTGCCAGCAGCCTAAACACCGGGGAGCTGTTTTTT	CASSLNTGELFF
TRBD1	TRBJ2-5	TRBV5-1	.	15	TGCGCCAGCAGCTTGGGGGTAGCAGGGGGAGAGACCCAGTACTTC	CASSLGVAGGETQYF
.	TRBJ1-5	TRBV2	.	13	TGTGCCAGTCAGCAGGGATGGGGTCAGCCCCAGCATTTT	CASQQGWGQPQHF
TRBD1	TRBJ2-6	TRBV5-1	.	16	TGCGCCAGCAGCTTGCAGGGGGCGTCTGGGGCCAACGTCCTGACTTTC	CASSLQGASGANVLTF
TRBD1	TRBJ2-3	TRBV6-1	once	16	TGTGCCAGCAGTGGCTACAGGGGCACTAGCACAGATACGCAGTATTTT	CASSGYRGTSTDTQYF
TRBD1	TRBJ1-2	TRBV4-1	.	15	TGCGCCAGCAGCCAACAAAGGGACAGGGAGTATGGCTACACCTTC	CASSQQRDREYGYTF
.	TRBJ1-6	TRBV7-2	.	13	TGTGCCAGCAGCTTAGGGGCAGACTCACCCCTCCACTTT	CASSLGADSPLHF
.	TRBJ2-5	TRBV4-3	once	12	TGCGCCAGCAGCCAAGAGGGAACTACCCAGTACTTC	CASSQEGTTQYF
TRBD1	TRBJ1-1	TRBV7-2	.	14	TGTGCCAGCAGCCAGGGACAGGTGAACACTGAAGCTTTCTTT	CASSQGQVNTEAFF
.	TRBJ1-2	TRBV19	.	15	TGTGCCAGTAGTACCTACAGTGCGGCAAACTATGGCTACACCTTC	CASSTYSAANYGYTF
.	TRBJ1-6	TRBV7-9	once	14	TGTGCCAGCAGCTTAGGGGGGGTGGACGCGTCACGCCACTTT	CASSLGGVDASRHF
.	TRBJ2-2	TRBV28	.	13	TGTGCCAGCAGTTTGACAGTCACCGGGGAGCTGTTTTTT	CASSLTVTGELFF
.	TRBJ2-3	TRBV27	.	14	TGTGCCAGCAGTTTACAGACTAGCACAGATACGCAGTATTTT	CASSLQTSTDTQYF
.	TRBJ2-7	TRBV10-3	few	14	TGTGCCATCAGTGAGTCGGGCAGCTCCTACGAGCAGTACTTC	CAISESGSSYEQYF
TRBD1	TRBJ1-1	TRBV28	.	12	TGTGCCAGCAGAAGGGGGCGGACTGAAGCTTTCTTT	CASRRGRTEAFF
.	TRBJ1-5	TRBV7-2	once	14	TGTGCCAGCAGCTTAGATATAGGGAGCCAGCCCCAGCATTTT	CASSLDIGSQPQHF
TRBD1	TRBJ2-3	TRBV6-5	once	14	TGTGCCAGCAGTTCGACAGGGAACCTAGATACGCAGTATTTT	CASSSTGNLDTQYF
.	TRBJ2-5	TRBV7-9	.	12	TGTGCCAGCAGCTTAAACAGAGAGACCCAGTACTTC	CASSLNRETQYF
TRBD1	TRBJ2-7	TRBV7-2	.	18	TGTGCCAGCAGCGAAAGAAACCGGGGACAGGGTTTGGTAGGCGAGCAGTACTTC	CASSERNRGQGLVGEQYF